These T cell receptor beta chains were read from a single sample in a study of response to subunit inactivated influenza vaccine. TCRdb passed the RT-PCR reads through MiXCR, listing each CDR3 protein once. The data contain some 800,000 distinct CDR3 sequences, approximately 21% of them singletons. This specimen was PBMCs from blood, taken 5 to 6 days after vaccination. The receptors come from a man in his fifties who received an inactivated influenza vaccine. CDR3s include the opening cysteine and the closing phenylalanine or tryptophan. D genes are given only for firm matches. Rows may omit the clone size; those that give it use once, few, many or a size class.

J: TRBJ1-1; V: TRBV7-9; size: once; D: NA; CDR3: CASNGEGFTEAFF; DNA: TGTGCCAGCAACGGGGAAGGCTTCACTGAAGCTTTCTTT
J: TRBJ2-1; V: TRBV24-1; size: few; D: NA; CDR3: CATSHSNEQFF; DNA: TGTGCCACCAGCCACTCGAATGAGCAGTTCTTC
J: TRBJ2-3; V: TRBV6-5; size: NA; D: TRBD2; CDR3: CASSYSISGTDTQYF; DNA: TGTGCCAGCAGTTACTCTATTAGCGGGACAGATACGCAGTATTTT
J: TRBJ2-7; V: TRBV18; size: NA; D: TRBD1; CDR3: CASSPRGQGNEQYF; DNA: TGTGCCAGCTCACCACGGGGACAGGGTAACGAGCAGTACTTC
J: TRBJ2-6; V: TRBV7-6; size: few; D: TRBD2; CDR3: CASSLSGLGGANVLTF; DNA: TGTGCCAGCAGCTTATCGGGACTAGGGGGGGCCAACGTCCTGACTTTC
J: TRBJ2-4; V: TRBV20-1; size: few; D: TRBD2; CDR3: CSAREPLATGNIQYF; DNA: TGCAGTGCTAGAGAACCACTAGCGACGGGAAACATTCAGTACTTC
J: TRBJ2-1; V: TRBV4-2; size: few; D: TRBD2; CDR3: CASSQVVASGYNEQFF; DNA: TGTGCCAGCAGCCAAGTGGTTGCTAGCGGTTACAATGAGCAGTTCTTC
J: TRBJ2-1; V: TRBV20-1; size: NA; D: TRBD2; CDR3: CSATTGTSISPEQFF; DNA: TGCAGTGCTACCACCGGGACTAGTATAAGTCCTGAGCAGTTCTTC
J: TRBJ2-1; V: TRBV5-1; size: many; D: NA; CDR3: CASSLAGAQVQFF; DNA: TGCGCCAGCAGCTTGGCCGGAGCCCAGGTGCAGTTCTTC
J: TRBJ2-7; V: TRBV20-1; size: few; D: TRBD1; CDR3: CSAGPGQHIYEQYF; DNA: TGCAGTGCTGGGCCGGGACAGCATATCTACGAGCAGTACTTC
J: TRBJ2-3; V: TRBV5-1; size: few; D: NA; CDR3: CASSLSSEDTQYF; DNA: TGCGCCAGCAGCTTGTCTTCGGAAGATACGCAGTATTTT
J: TRBJ2-3; V: TRBV5-1; size: NA; D: TRBD2; CDR3: CASSLLLAGATDTQYF; DNA: TGCGCCAGCAGCTTGCTTTTGGCGGGAGCCACAGATACGCAGTATTTT
J: TRBJ2-2; V: TRBV27; size: few; D: NA; CDR3: CASSLRFGELFF; DNA: TGTGCCAGCAGTCTCCGTTTCGGGGAGCTGTTTTTT
J: TRBJ2-1; V: TRBV7-2; size: NA; D: NA; CDR3: CASSPTRGRVGEQFF; DNA: TGTGCCAGCAGCCCGACTAGGGGCAGAGTTGGTGAGCAGTTCTTC
J: TRBJ1-1; V: TRBV4-2; size: NA; D: TRBD1; CDR3: CASSPRTGVMNTEAFF; DNA: TGTGCCAGCAGCCCTAGGACAGGAGTCATGAACACTGAAGCTTTCTTT
J: TRBJ2-7; V: TRBV20-1; size: NA; D: TRBD2; CDR3: CSAEGGGRIHEQYF; DNA: TGCAGTGCTGAAGGTGGCGGGAGGATCCACGAGCAGTACTTC
J: TRBJ2-3; V: TRBV7-8; size: few; D: TRBD1; CDR3: CASGDRPPGLGDTQYF; DNA: TGTGCCAGCGGGGACAGACCTCCGGGTTTAGGGGATACGCAGTATTTT
J: TRBJ2-5; V: TRBV20-1; size: NA; D: TRBD2; CDR3: CSAPKISRTSGSIRKTQYF; DNA: TGCAGTGCCCCTAAAATTTCTCGGACTAGCGGGAGTATCCGGAAGACCCAGTACTTC
J: TRBJ2-7; V: TRBV7-9; size: few; D: NA; CDR3: CASSPDPRYEQYF; DNA: TGTGCCAGCAGCCCTGACCCGCGCTACGAGCAGTACTTC
J: TRBJ2-3; V: TRBV20-1; size: few; D: NA; CDR3: CSARQGPGTDTQYF; DNA: TGCAGTGCTAGACAGGGGCCTGGCACAGATACGCAGTATTTT
J: TRBJ1-5; V: TRBV4-2; size: NA; D: NA; CDR3: CASSQSSGGNQPQHF; DNA: TGTGCCAGCAGCCAAAGCTCAGGAGGGAATCAGCCCCAGCATTTT